The 30 T cell receptor beta chains below all came from one sample that was sequenced in a study of CD8+CD57+ T cells in acquired aplastic anemia. TCR beta VDJ and CDR3 profiles were obtained from a genomic DNA template. MiXCR was run by TCRdb on the reads, yielding one entry per CDR3 protein. The sample records 260,000 or so distinct CDR3 sequences, 82% being singletons. Patients chosen for sequencing had CD8+CD57+ cells that had expanded, as shown by flow cytometry. Source material: sorted CD4+, CD8+, or CD8+CD57+ T cells (not recorded which) from PBMCs. The origin of the receptors is a human donor with aplastic anemia.

This clonotype appeared a few times. This CDR3 reads CASSLAGGPDNQDYTF. CDR3 nucleotides: TGTGCCAGCAGCTTAGCGGGAGGTCCCGATAACCAGGATTACACCTTC. V and J are TRBV7-8 and TRBJ1-2, with D hard to call. Germline V CDR1 and CDR2: SGHVS, FQNEAQ. The V and J ends lost 0 bases and 11 bases respectively, with 22 bases between them. The CDR3 consists of 16 residues.

This clonotype was seen a handful of times. V is TRBV5-6 and J is TRBJ2-7; 7 bases are shared with TRBD1. The V and J ends lost 0 bases and 3 bases, in that order; junction bases with no gene match: 6. The CDR3 loop spans 15 amino acids. The germline gives CDR1 SGHDT, CDR2 YYEEEE. The CDR3 DNA is TGTGCCAGCAGCTTGGAGGGGGCCCTACTCTACGAGCAGTACTTC. Translation: CASSLEGALLYEQYF. Full variable domain (missing parts from reference TRBV5-6 and TRBJ2-7): DAGVTQSPTHLIKTRGQQVTLRCSPKSGHDTVSWYQQALGQGPQFIFQYYEEEERQRGNFPDRFSGHQFPNYSSELNVNALLLGDSALYLCASSLEGALLYEQYFGPGTRLTVT.

The V and J genes are TRBV7-9 and TRBJ1-1, with D uncertain. This CDR3 spans 15 amino acids. Germline V gene data show CDR1 as SEHNR and CDR2 as FQNEAQ (reference sequence). Trimming left V 3 bases short and J 6 bases short, with 17 bases between. The chain's CDR3 is CASSFSDTEYSEAFF. CDR3 nucleotides: TGTGCCAGCAGCTTCTCAGATACGGAGTACTCTGAAGCTTTCTTT.

The V gene is TRBV6-1, the J gene TRBJ2-1; D is undetermined. The germline gives CDR1 MNHNS, CDR2 SASEGT. V lost 7 bases and J 8 bases, leaving 21 bases between the germline ends. CDR3 length: 15 residues. For the CDR3, the DNA is TGTGCCAGCAAGTTAGGCGGTTCCTACATCGATGAGCAGTTCTTC. This gives the protein CASKLGGSYIDEQFF.

This rearrangement joins TRBV7-9 to TRBJ2-3; a weak D match, TRBD1 (6 bases). The germline V gene encodes CDR1 SEHNR and CDR2 FQNEAQ (reference sequence). V shed 2 bases and J shed 6 bases, with 12 bases lying between them. The CDR3 sequence is 14 residues long. The chain's CDR3 is CASSLLAGVDTQYF. The CDR3 DNA sequence: TGTGCCAGCAGCTTACTGGCAGGGGTGGATACGCAGTATTTT.

As regards this clonotype: The junction and the germline gene differ at one end; a read error may be behind it. V usage is TRBV15 and J usage is TRBJ1-2, with D uncertain. This CDR3 has 13 amino acids. The V gene's germline CDR1 is LNHNV and CDR2 YYDKDF (reference sequence). CDR3 residues: CASSHGADYGYTF. The CDR3 DNA reads TGTGCCAGCAGCCACGGTGCTGACTATGGCTACACCTTC.

With regard to this clonotype: The CDR3 end shows no conserved phenylalanine or tryptophan, and so a read error is likely. The DNA is left out, because the CDR3 cannot be placed on it with certainty; the CDR3 is given as TCRdb lists it. The rearrangement joins TRBV7-2 to TRBJ1-4; the D call of TRBD1 is as the table states it, not checked on the DNA. CDR1 and CDR2 (germline): SGHTA, FQGNSA. The CDR3 is made up of 13 amino acids, end residues included. The CDR3 protein is CASSSRTGTNFGY.

V usage is TRBV5-6 and J usage is TRBJ1-6; D may be TRBD1 (6 bases). CDR1 is SGHDT, CDR2 YYEEEE, per germline. The CDR3 is 18 residues long. The ends were cut back, 2 bases at V and 3 bases at J, with 18 bases in the middle. The CDR3 loop reads CASSLKERGGGYNSPLHF. CDR3 DNA sequence: TGTGCCAGCAGCTTAAAAGAGCGGGGGGGCGGCTATAATTCACCCCTCCACTTT.

The chain recombines TRBV7-9 with TRBJ1-2; 9 bases map to TRBD1. The CDR3 runs to 16 residues. The germline V gene has CDR1 SEHNR and CDR2 FQNEAQ (reference sequence). V gave up 4 bases and J gave up 9 bases; unmatched junction bases: 15. CDR3 DNA: TGTGCCAGCAGCTCGGACAGGGGACGGTCACCCCACCGCTACACCTTC. Translated: CASSSDRGRSPHRYTF.

With respect to this clonotype: No DNA is shown, since the ends of the CDR3 on it are uncertain; the CDR3 is the one TCRdb lists. This sequence joins TRBV7-2 and TRBJ2-7; the table's D call, TRBD2, has no DNA check behind it. Germline V gene data show CDR1 as SGHTA and CDR2 as FQGNSA. The CDR3 length is 18 residues, termini included. The CDR3 sequence is CASSSGTREQYVGYEQYV.

Notes on this clonotype: One junction end does not reproduce the germline sequence, and a read error may be involved. The chain carries TRBV10-3 and TRBJ2-7; D remains unclear. Germline-derived CDR1 and CDR2 are ENHRY and SYGVKD. CDR3 size: 11 residues. The CDR3 coding sequence is TGTGCCATCAGTGAGGGCTACGGGCAGTACTTC. Its translation is CAISEGYGQYF.

In the case of this clonotype: At one of its ends the junction is not consistent with the germline gene, which may arise from a read error. This chain connects TRBV2 to TRBJ2-3; 10 nucleotides align to TRBD2. Germline CDR1 reads SNHLY; CDR2 reads FYNNEI. CDR3 length: 14 residues. The CDR3 reads CASSLAGGPDMWYF. CDR3 DNA: TGTGCTAGCAGCTTAGCGGGAGGTCCCGATATGTGGTATTTT.

This clonotype was observed a single time. The junction departs from the called germline gene at one end, perhaps through a read error. The chain couples TRBV2 to TRBJ2-3; TRBD2 is a possible D gene (7 bases). This CDR3 contains 13 residues. The germline V gene has CDR1 SNHLY and CDR2 FYNNEI. In DNA, the CDR3 is TGTACCAGCGGGACCGGGGGCCCCGATACGCAGTATTTT. Translating gives CTSGTGGPDTQYF.

J is TRBJ1-4 and V is TRBV19, with a tentative D call TRBD1 (5 bases). The CDR3 covers 15 residues. Trimming removed 1 base at V and 6 bases at J, with 12 bases between. Germline V gene sequence: CDR1 LNHDA, CDR2 SQIVND (reference sequence). CDR3 DNA: TGTGCCAGTAGTATAGGCGCAGGGAGGCATGAAAAACTGTTTTTT. Protein product: CASSIGAGRHEKLFF.

The chain carries TRBV11-3 and TRBJ2-1; TRBD2 agrees at 9 bases. This CDR3 comprises 16 residues. CDR1 SGHNT and CDR2 YENEEA come from the germline V gene. Trimming cost V 2 bases and J 8 bases; bases outside gene matches: 10. In nucleotides, the CDR3 is TGTGCCAGCAGCTTACATCTGAGCGGGGGGAGCGATGAGCAGTTCTTC. Translating gives CASSLHLSGGSDEQFF.

The V gene is TRBV7-8, the J gene TRBJ1-2; 7 positions agree with TRBD1. Germline-derived CDR1 and CDR2 are SGHVS and FQNEAQ. V lost 5 bases, J lost 11 bases, and 17 bases stayed unmatched. This CDR3 comprises 15 residues. The CDR3 sequence: CASSGERDGTAGYTF. The CDR3 bases are TGTGCCAGCAGCGGAGAACGGGACGGGACAGCCGGTTACACCTTC.

V is TRBV7-3 and J is TRBJ2-3, with a possible D match to TRBD2 (5 bases). Trimming took off 2 bases at V and 13 bases at J, with 19 bases between the two ends. Per the germline V gene, CDR1 is SGHTA and CDR2 is FQGTGA. This CDR3 is built from 14 residues. Here the CDR3 reads CASSLAGGPDKKYF. The DNA for the CDR3 is TGTGCCAGCAGCTTAGCGGGCGGTCCCGATAAGAAGTATTTT. Supplemented by reference TRBV7-3 and TRBJ2-3, the full variable domain reads GAGVSQTPSNKVTEKGKYVELRCDPISGHTALYWYRQSLGQGPEFLIYFQGTGAADDSGLPNDRFFAVRPEGSVSTLKIQRTERGDSAVYLCASSLAGGPDKKYFGPGTRLTVL.

This clonotype was recorded a few times. This clone may be a read error of a much larger clone one base away. The chain carries TRBV5-6 and TRBJ2-7; the match to TRBD2 covers 7 bases. The junction had 3 bases not matched to a gene; V was cut back by 0 bases and J by 3 bases. This CDR3 comprises 14 residues. The germline V gene has CDR1 SGHDT and CDR2 YYEEEE. CDR3 bases: TGTGCCAGCAGCTTGGGGGAGGGCGGCTACGAGCAGTACTTC. It codes for CASSLGEGGYEQYF.

In regard to this clonotype: One junction end does not reproduce the germline sequence, and a read error may be involved. The gene calls are TRBV9 and TRBJ2-1; no definite D call. Germline loops: CDR1 SGDLS, CDR2 YYNGEE. The CDR3 sequence is 13 residues long. This chain's CDR3 is CASSDVGVHPQLF. CDR3 DNA sequence: TGTGCCAGCAGCGATGTCGGAGTGCATCCCCAGCTCTTC.

As for this clonotype: One junction end disagrees with the germline gene, perhaps due to a read error. This chain joins TRBV2 and TRBJ1-6; D gene ambiguous. Germline V gene lookup returns CDR1 SNHLY and CDR2 FYNNEI. This CDR3 has 13 amino acids. CDR3 in DNA: TGTGCCAGCAGCCCTGGCGGACCCTCTCCCCTGCTCTTT. It translates to CASSPGGPSPLLF.

The V and J genes are TRBV7-8 and TRBJ2-3, with D possibly being TRBD1 or TRBD2 (5 bases each). The DNA end lines up better with TRBJ2-1; the J call may be wrong. Germline lookup yields CDR1 SGHVS and CDR2 FQNEAQ. There are 13 residues in the CDR3. CDR3 region: CASSSGVGGTQFF. The CDR3, as DNA: TGTGCCAGCAGCTCCGGGGTTGGGGGTACACAGTTCTTC.

The chain couples TRBV20-1 to TRBJ2-7; 7 bases are shared with TRBD2. In germline, CDR1 is DFQATT, CDR2 SNEGSKA (reference sequence). This CDR3 is 18 amino acids long. Trimming cost V 3 bases and J 0 bases; bases outside gene matches: 17. The CDR3 DNA reads as TGCAGTGCTAGTCCATGCGGGGGTGCACCTCCGTGCTCCTACGAGCAGTACTTC. Residues: CSASPCGGAPPCSYEQYF.

The CDR3 coding sequence is TGCAGTGCCCCTCCAGAGGCGGGGGGGAATACGCAGTATTTT. This translates into CSAPPEAGGNTQYF. The chain links TRBV20-1 to TRBJ2-3; 9 bases are a match to TRBD2. J lost 7 bases, V lost 6 bases, and 11 bases had no gene match. The CDR3 has 14 residues. Per germline, CDR1 DFQATT and CDR2 SNEGSKA (reference sequence).

V is TRBV19 and J is TRBJ2-1, with 7 nucleotides matching TRBD2. CDR1 and CDR2 (germline): LNHDA, SQIVND (reference sequence). The CDR3 covers 17 residues. J was trimmed by 8 bases and V by 1 base; bases with no gene match: 14. CDR3 residues: CASSIGPAGSYNDEQFF. For the CDR3, the DNA is TGTGCCAGTAGTATAGGGCCAGCGGGGTCCTACAATGATGAGCAGTTCTTC.

Turning to this clonotype: A read error may account for a junction end that differs from germline. V usage is TRBV7-9 and J usage is TRBJ2-5, with D maybe TRBD2 (5 bases). The CDR3 spans 14 residues. CDR1 SEHNR and CDR2 FQNEAQ come from the germline V gene (reference sequence). The chain's CDR3 is CATSRGRGHETQSF. For the CDR3, the DNA is TGTGCCACCAGCAGAGGCAGAGGGCATGAGACCCAGTCCTTC.

Remarks on this clonotype: The junction shows a germline mismatch at one end, possibly a read error. The rearrangement links TRBV5-1 to TRBJ2-5, with D possibly matching TRBD1 (6 bases). The germline V gene encodes CDR1 SGHRS and CDR2 YFSETQ. This CDR3 comprises 14 residues. The CDR3 reads CATSRGTSHTTQYF. CDR3 DNA sequence: TGTGCCACCAGCAGGGGCACCAGCCACACGACCCAGTACTTC.

The chain is built from TRBV2 and TRBJ2-7; TRBD1 or TRBD2 may be the D gene (5 bases each). The CDR3 runs 16 residues. Germline V gives CDR1 SNHLY, CDR2 FYNNEI. The CDR3 sequence: CASGDAGTGTQYEEYV. The CDR3 nucleotides read TGTGCCAGCGGTGACGCGGGCACCGGGACGCAGTACGAGGAGTACGTC.

The genes are TRBV9 and TRBJ2-3, with D unclear. V lost 5 bases to trimming and J lost 6 bases, with 16 bases between them. Germline assignment: CDR1 SGDLS and CDR2 YYNGEE. The CDR3 contains 14 residues. CDR3 in amino acids: CASSTHGDTDTQYF. The CDR3 DNA reads TGTGCCAGCAGTACCCACGGTGACACGGATACGCAGTATTTT.

V and J are TRBV2 and TRBJ2-3; a possible D gene is TRBD2 (5 bases). Per the germline V gene, CDR1 is SNHLY and CDR2 is FYNNEI. CDR3 length equals 14 residues. The V gene lost 6 bases and the J gene lost 6 bases, with 16 bases spanning the gap. CDR3 region: CASSESRGRDTQYF. The CDR3, as DNA: TGTGCCAGCAGCGAATCTAGAGGGCGGGATACGCAGTATTTT.

Worth noting for this clonotype: Lacking the conserved final phenylalanine or tryptophan, this CDR3 likely reflects a read error. The DNA is omitted, as the CDR3 cannot be located on it reliably, and the CDR3 follows TCRdb's listing. J is TRBJ1-5 and V is TRBV2. Termini included, the CDR3 measures 14 amino acids. Looked up from germline, CDR1 is SNHLY and CDR2 is FYNNEI. The CDR3 protein is CASGEGCSDQQYHV.